These 2 T cell receptor beta chains share one sample of origin, sequenced in a study of shared clonotypes between healthy human individuals. The table came from immunoSEQ multiplex PCR; TCRdb's copy has only in-frame clones and leaves some out. The sample has 2,500,000 or so clones, around nine tenths seen once; the top ten hold around 0.15%. The sequencing sample was made of naive CD4+ T cells sorted from blood. The subset here: CD45RA+ positively selected. Receptors were obtained from a man younger than 30 in good health.

V and J are TRBV2 and TRBJ2-3; the match to TRBD1 covers 10 bases. J lost 8 bases, V lost 4 bases, and 9 bases had no gene match. Germline V gives CDR1 SNHLY, CDR2 FYNNEI. This CDR3 is 15 amino acids long. In nucleotides, the CDR3 is TGTGCCAGCAGTGTAGGGACAGGGGTCTCCGGTACGCAGTATTTT. Translating it yields CASSVGTGVSGTQYF.

J is TRBJ2-4 and V is TRBV11-2; D unclear. The ends were cut back, 3 bases at V and 4 bases at J, with 7 bases in the middle. The germline gives CDR1 SGHAT, CDR2 FQNNGV. The CDR3 sequence is 13 residues long. The chain's CDR3 is CASSLAQKNIQYF. The CDR3 DNA sequence: TGTGCCAGCAGCTTGGCTCAAAAAAACATTCAGTACTTC. The full variable domain, rest sourced from reference TRBV11-2 and TRBJ2-4, is EAGVAQSPRYKIIEKRQSVAFWCNPISGHATLYWYQQILGQGPKLLIQFQNNGVVDDSQLPKDRFSAERLKGVDSTLKIQPAKLEDSAVYLCASSLAQKNIQYFGAGTRLSVL.